The entry below gives a single TCR beta chain sequence along with its context. The record originates from a study of blood T cells in healthy people across ages. A sample-barcoded 5' primer and a J-beta primer mix were used in a second PCR of roughly 7 to 12 cycles. TCRdb processed the 5' RACE reads anew with MiXCR; each CDR3 protein has one entry. The repertoire consists of around 1.5 million distinct CDR3 sequences, with 42% occurring once and the leading ten covering approximately 7.9%. The V segment lost 4 bases and the J segment 11 bases; nucleotides outside the gene matches: 5. The CDR3 contains 13 residues. The germline gives CDR1 MNHEY, CDR2 SMNVEV (reference sequence).

The sample taken for sequencing was blood. This TCR was recovered from a woman in her late teens or twenties in good health. The J gene is TRBJ1-4, the V gene TRBV27; 9 nucleotides agree with TRBD1. Here the CDR3 reads CASSSPGTGKLFF. The CDR3 region has the DNA TGTGCCAGCAGTTCACCAGGGACAGGGAAACTGTTTTTT.